Shown below are 32 T cell receptor beta chains from a single sample sequenced in a study of control samples from healthy donors and cancer patients. This table comes from immunoSEQ multiplex PCR, and its TCRdb copy is limited to in-frame clones, with some not included. The sample has about 120,000 clones, more than 70% seen once. Sequenced material: blood. The receptors shown here come from a man aged 35 to 55 in good health.

The rearrangement links TRBV10-1 to TRBJ2-1; D tentatively fits TRBD1 or TRBD2 (6 bases each). From germline, CDR1 is WNHNN and CDR2 SYGVQD (reference sequence). Trimming left V 10 bases short and J 9 bases short, with 19 bases between. CDR3 length: 13 residues. CDR3 region: CATTKTKGGEQFF. CDR3 coding DNA: TGCGCCACCACGAAAACGAAGGGGGGTGAGCAGTTCTTC.

V gene TRBV5-1 combines with J gene TRBJ1-2; 7 positions agree with TRBD1. Trimming at V came to 3 bases and at J to 8 bases, leaving 4 bases not matched to a gene. CDR1 is SGHRS and CDR2 is YFSETQ in the germline V gene. The CDR3 runs to 12 residues. For the CDR3, the DNA is TGCGCCAGCAGCTGGGACAGTATAGGCTACACCTTC. Its translation is CASSWDSIGYTF. The entire variable domain, with the rest obtained from reference TRBV5-1 and TRBJ1-2, is as follows: KAGVTQTPRYLIKTRGQQVTLSCSPISGHRSVSWYQQTPGQGLQFLFEYFSETQRNKGNFPGRFSGRQFSNSRSEMNVSTLELGDSALYLCASSWDSIGYTFGSGTRLTVV.

The chain joins TRBV7-2 to TRBJ2-1; D is perhaps TRBD1 (6 bases). V lost 1 base and J lost 7, with 17 bases in between. The CDR3 loop spans 16 amino acids. The V gene's germline CDR1 is SGHTA and CDR2 FQGNSA. CDR3 in DNA: TGTGCCAGCAGCTTAGTAGGGGGAATACTTCTGAATGAGCAGTTCTTC. Translation gives CASSLVGGILLNEQFF.

This chain uses TRBV19 with TRBJ1-3; D unclear. CDR3 length: 17 amino acids. The V and J ends lost 10 bases and 3 bases respectively, with 25 bases between them. The germline V gene has CDR1 LNHDA and CDR2 SQIVND (reference sequence). The CDR3 coding sequence is TGTGCCACCGCCCCCCCGAGTGATGGACGTTATGGAAACACCATATATTTT. Amino acids: CATAPPSDGRYGNTIYF.

The chain recombines TRBV7-9 with TRBJ2-4; D is possibly TRBD1 (5 bases). Germline V gene sequence: CDR1 SEHNR, CDR2 FQNEAQ (reference sequence). The CDR3 is 15 residues long. Between the trimmed V and J ends, which lost 5 bases and 3 bases, there was a span of 14 bases. Here the CDR3 reads CASSPFGAGKNIQYF. The CDR3 coding sequence is TGTGCCAGCAGCCCGTTTGGGGCTGGCAAAAACATTCAGTACTTC. The full variable domain, with the rest looked up from reference TRBV7-9 and TRBJ2-4, is DTGVSQNPRHKITKRGQNVTFRCDPISEHNRLYWYRQTLGQGPEFLTYFQNEAQLEKSRLLSDRFSAERPKGSFSTLEIQRTEQGDSAMYLCASSPFGAGKNIQYFGAGTRLSVL.

J is TRBJ1-1 and V is TRBV12-3 or TRBV12-4; D remains unclear. Trimming took 4 bases from V and 5 from J, leaving 5 bases between them. This CDR3 is 11 amino acids long. CDR3 sequence reads: CASSWITEAFF. In DNA, the CDR3 is TGTGCCAGCAGTTGGATAACTGAAGCTTTCTTT.

V usage is TRBV5-5 and J usage is TRBJ1-2, with TRBD1 identical over 9 bases. Germline V lookup: CDR1 SGHKS, CDR2 YYEKEE (reference sequence). The V and J ends lost 4 bases and 5 bases, in that order; junction bases with no gene match: 6. The CDR3 extends over 14 amino acids. The CDR3 nucleotides read TGTGCCAGCAGCCGGGACAGGGAATTGTATGGCTACACCTTC. Encoded protein: CASSRDRELYGYTF.

This chain uses TRBV24-1 with TRBJ2-3, with D unclear. Germline V CDR1 and CDR2: KGHDR, SFDVKD. V was cut by 3 bases and J by 2 bases, with 8 bases left in between. This CDR3 comprises 14 residues. CDR3 in DNA: TGTGCCACCAGTGATGCAACTCCCACAGATACGCAGTATTTT. Its translation: CATSDATPTDTQYF.

The V gene is TRBV5-1, the J gene TRBJ1-5; D is unresolved. CDR1 and CDR2 (germline): SGHRS, YFSETQ. V shed 0 bases and J shed 9 bases, with 13 bases lying between them. CDR3 length: 14 residues. The CDR3 nucleotides are TGCGCCAGCAGCTTGGACGGCAGCTCGAGGCCCCAGCATTTT. It codes for CASSLDGSSRPQHF.

V is TRBV11-3 and J is TRBJ2-1; perhaps D is TRBD1 or TRBD2 (5 bases each). Germline V gene sequence: CDR1 SGHNT, CDR2 YENEEA. CDR3 length equals 15 residues. Trimming cost V 4 bases and J 4 bases, with 14 bases left between them. The CDR3 bases are TGTGCCAGCAGCTCCGAACCGGGACCATACAATGAGCAGTTCTTC. This gives the protein CASSSEPGPYNEQFF.

In its sample, this clone was seen once. CDR3 bases: TGTGCCATCAGTGAGGAGAGGTCCCTAGGCTACACCTTC. Translation gives CAISEERSLGYTF. The chain links TRBV10-3 to TRBJ1-2; D gene uncertain. This CDR3 region has 13 residues. Deletions cut 2 bases from V and 8 bases from J, with 12 bases between. Germline-derived CDR1 and CDR2 are ENHRY and SYGVKD.

The genes are TRBV11-3 and TRBJ2-7, with D possibly TRBD1 on 6 matching bases. Trimming pared 0 bases from V and 0 bases from J, leaving 12 bases between. CDR3 size: 16 residues. Germline V CDR1 and CDR2: SGHNT, YENEEA. CDR3 coding DNA: TGTGCCAGCAGCTTAGATCAGTGGGGGCGCTCCTACGAGCAGTACTTC. This translates into CASSLDQWGRSYEQYF.

J is TRBJ1-6 and V is TRBV19; D gene unclear. Germline V CDR1 and CDR2: LNHDA, SQIVND (reference sequence). The CDR3 is 16 residues long. V was shortened by 4 bases and J by 7 bases, with 17 bases between the two germline ends. The CDR3, as DNA: TGTGCCAGTAGTACCCTAACGGGAGGAGGGAATTCACCCCTCCACTTT. Its protein is CASSTLTGGGNSPLHF.

The chain recombines TRBV3-1 (or the pseudogene TRBV3-2) with TRBJ1-4, with a tentative D call TRBD1 (5 bases). This CDR3 spans 12 amino acids. CDR1 and CDR2 (germline): LGHDT, YNNKEL (reference sequence). The germline V and J ends were trimmed by 2 bases and 13 bases, with 11 bases remaining between them. This chain's CDR3 is CASSQRGGVLFF. CDR3 DNA sequence: TGTGCCAGCAGCCAACGGGGGGGGGTACTGTTTTTT.

The chain links TRBV24-1 to TRBJ1-5; a possible D gene is TRBD1 (5 bases). The CDR3 runs 15 residues. The germline V gene encodes CDR1 KGHDR and CDR2 SFDVKD. The germline V and J ends were trimmed by 3 bases and 5 bases, with 13 bases remaining between them. This CDR3 is CATSDTSEGDQPQHF. The CDR3 nucleotides read TGTGCCACCAGTGATACATCTGAAGGGGATCAGCCCCAGCATTTT.

The V call is TRBV6-5, the J call TRBJ2-3; D is unclear. CDR1 is MNHEY, CDR2 SVGAGI, per germline. The CDR3 sequence is 14 residues long. V was shortened by 2 bases and J by 2 bases, with 8 bases between the two germline ends. In DNA form, the CDR3 reads TGTGCCAGCAGTTACGGTGCCACCACAGATACGCAGTATTTT. It codes for CASSYGATTDTQYF.

This clone was observed a single time. The rearrangement uses TRBV6-5 and TRBJ2-7; possible D gene TRBD1, 5 bases. V gave up 7 bases and J gave up 0 bases, with 10 bases separating them. Germline CDR1 reads MNHEY; CDR2 reads SVGAGI. The CDR3 sequence is 13 residues long. CDR3 amino acids: CASTLDSSYEQYF. The DNA for the CDR3 is TGTGCCAGCACCTTAGACAGCTCCTACGAGCAGTACTTC.

This sequence joins TRBV12-5 and TRBJ1-1; 7 bases are shared with TRBD1. CDR1 and CDR2 from the germline V gene are LGHNT and FRNRAP. The CDR3 has 15 residues. With V trimmed by 0 bases and J by 4 bases, 5 bases remained unmatched. CDR3 DNA: TGTGCTAGTGGTTTGGTACTAGGGGGCGTCACTGAAGCTTTCTTT. Translated, it gives CASGLVLGGVTEAFF.

The chain joins TRBV25-1 to TRBJ2-7; 12 bases line up with TRBD2. Per the germline V gene, CDR1 is MGHDK and CDR2 is SYGVNS. The CDR3 is 15 amino acids. J was trimmed by 3 bases and V by 5 bases; bases with no gene match: 5. In nucleotides, the CDR3 is TGTGCCAGCAGTCCGACTAGCGGGGGTTTCTACGAGCAGTACTTC. Protein: CASSPTSGGFYEQYF.

The rearrangement links TRBV15 to TRBJ2-1; D call uncertain. The CDR3 consists of 15 residues. Trimming took off 3 bases at V and 3 bases at J, with 12 bases between the two ends. In germline, CDR1 is LNHNV, CDR2 YYDKDF (reference sequence). The CDR3 region is CATSSGMAVYNEQFF. CDR3 DNA sequence: TGTGCCACCAGCAGCGGTATGGCAGTCTACAATGAGCAGTTCTTC.

This chain links TRBV6-5 with TRBJ1-1, with unresolved D. V dropped 6 bases and J dropped 2 bases, with 13 bases sitting between them. The length of the CDR3 is 14 residues. Germline CDR1 reads MNHEY; CDR2 reads SVGAGI. The CDR3 DNA reads TGTGCCAGCAGATCGACTGGGATCAACACTGAAGCTTTCTTT. It yields the protein CASRSTGINTEAFF.

The DNA for the CDR3 is TGCGCCAGCAGTTCCAGGGGGAACACCGGGGAGCTGTTTTTT. It encodes CASSSRGNTGELFF. The chain is built from TRBV10-1 and TRBJ2-2; perhaps TRBD1 as D (6 bases). Germline loops: CDR1 WNHNN, CDR2 SYGVQD (reference sequence). The V end was cut by 5 bases, the J end by 1 base, with 8 bases between. This CDR3 has 14 amino acids.

Concerning this clone itself: Its ends do not fully match the called genes, so a read error is possible. This chain uses TRBV24-1 with TRBJ2-7; 9 nucleotides line up with TRBD1. Germline V gene lookup returns CDR1 KGHDR and CDR2 SFDVKD. The CDR3 is made up of 14 amino acids. CDR3 protein: CAASRGQGSSEQYF. The CDR3 DNA is TGTGCCGCCAGTAGGGGACAGGGAAGCAGCGAGCAGTACTTC.

This clone was counted once. This same CDR3 is encoded by further DNA sequences in the sample. Written as DNA, the CDR3 is TGTGCCAGCAGCCATTCCTACGAGCAGTACTTC. Translating gives CASSHSYEQYF. The gene calls are TRBV3-1 (or the pseudogene TRBV3-2) and TRBJ2-7; D uncertain. The V gene's germline CDR1 is LGHDT and CDR2 YNNKEL (reference sequence). The CDR3 extends over 11 amino acids. Between the trimmed V and J ends, which lost 3 bases and 1 base, there was a span of 1 base.

The rearrangement uses TRBV5-5 and TRBJ1-1; no reliable D call. This CDR3 has 13 amino acids. From germline, CDR1 is SGHKS and CDR2 YYEKEE (reference sequence). Between the trimmed V and J ends, which lost 1 base and 5 bases, there was a span of 9 bases. The CDR3 region is CASSLTAGTEAFF. The CDR3 nucleotides are TGTGCCAGCAGCTTGACAGCGGGGACTGAAGCTTTCTTT.

This chain connects TRBV24-1 to TRBJ2-7; D possibly uses TRBD1 or TRBD2 (5 bases each). Germline V gene data show CDR1 as KGHDR and CDR2 as SFDVKD. The CDR3 runs to 15 residues. V was cut by 4 bases and J by 3 bases, with 15 bases left in between. The CDR3 is CATSDGTAGGYEQYF. The CDR3 coding sequence is TGTGCCACCAGTGACGGAACGGCTGGGGGCTACGAGCAGTACTTC.

The V call is TRBV5-4, the J call TRBJ1-2, with a possible D match to TRBD1 (5 bases). The V end lost 0 bases, the J end lost 2 bases, and 5 bases lay between the germline ends. Germline V CDR1 and CDR2: SGHNT, YYREEE (reference sequence). The CDR3 extends over 13 amino acids. The CDR3 region is CASSLAGNYGYTF. The CDR3 DNA sequence: TGTGCCAGCAGCTTGGCAGGGAACTATGGCTACACCTTC.

The V and J genes are TRBV23-1 and TRBJ2-7, with TRBD1 as a possible D gene (5 bases). TRBV23-1 is designated an ORF whose function remains uncertain. The V end was cut by 2 bases, the J end by 3 bases, with 11 bases between. The CDR3 covers 14 residues. CDR3 sequence: CASSQRTKDYEQYF. The CDR3 coding sequence is TGCGCCAGCAGTCAAAGGACAAAGGACTACGAGCAGTACTTC.

The CDR3 sequence: CASSQGQGSYEQYF. The CDR3 nucleotides are TGCGCCAGCAGCCAGGGACAGGGGAGCTACGAGCAGTACTTC. This chain joins TRBV4-3 and TRBJ2-7, with 10 bases aligning to TRBD1. CDR1 LGHNA and CDR2 YSLEER come from the germline V gene. The CDR3 loop spans 14 amino acids. V lost 3 bases and J lost 3; bases outside the gene matches: 2.

The gene calls are TRBV10-3 and TRBJ1-6; a weak D match, TRBD1 (5 bases). V lost 0 bases to trimming and J lost 0 bases, with 12 bases between them. This CDR3 contains 18 residues. Germline V lookup: CDR1 ENHRY, CDR2 SYGVKD. The CDR3 bases are TGTGCCATCAGTGAGTCGGAGGGGACGAGCTCCTATAATTCACCCCTCCACTTT. The encoded protein is CAISESEGTSSYNSPLHF.

This rearrangement joins TRBV2 to TRBJ1-1; D remains unclear. CDR1 and CDR2 from the germline V gene are SNHLY and FYNNEI. Trimming stripped 7 bases from V and 2 bases from J, with 5 bases between. The length of the CDR3 is 11 residues. CDR3 residues: CASTINTEAFF. The DNA for the CDR3 is TGTGCCAGCACTATAAACACTGAAGCTTTCTTT.

This clone was counted a few times. V and J are TRBV7-9 and TRBJ2-3; 10 bases line up with TRBD2. Germline lookup yields CDR1 SEHNR and CDR2 FQNEAQ (reference sequence). J lost 4 bases, V lost 5 bases, and 3 bases had no gene match. This CDR3 is 14 amino acids long. The CDR3 loop is CASSQAGGSDTQYF. CDR3 in DNA: TGTGCCAGCAGCCAAGCGGGGGGGTCAGATACGCAGTATTTT.